This T cell receptor beta chain is drawn from a study of blood T cell repertoires in COVID-19. Study details: T cells, B-cell-depleted T cells, or PBMCs provided the cDNA or gDNA that served as material.

Germline-derived CDR1 and CDR2 are SGHDT and YYEEEE. The CDR3 is made up of 14 amino acids. The V gene lost 4 bases and the J gene lost 0 bases, with 10 bases spanning the gap. Per the original methods: It was from reference gene primer amplification that nucleated cell counts were estimated. The protocol was immunoSEQ multiplex PCR, while the TCRdb copy is restricted to in-frame clones and leaves out a portion. V, J and clone size were drawn from that table, and D and trimming were deduced from the DNA. Altogether about 120,000 clones are present, 65% to 90% being singletons, with the ten largest covering about 11%.

Sample: peripheral blood. This clonotype was obtained from a man older than 75 with acute or convalescent COVID-19. The chain employs TRBV5-6 and TRBJ1-2; D ambiguous. As DNA, the CDR3 is TGTGCCAGCAGCGCCGGGATTTCTAACTATGGCTACACCTTC. It is translated as CASSAGISNYGYTF.